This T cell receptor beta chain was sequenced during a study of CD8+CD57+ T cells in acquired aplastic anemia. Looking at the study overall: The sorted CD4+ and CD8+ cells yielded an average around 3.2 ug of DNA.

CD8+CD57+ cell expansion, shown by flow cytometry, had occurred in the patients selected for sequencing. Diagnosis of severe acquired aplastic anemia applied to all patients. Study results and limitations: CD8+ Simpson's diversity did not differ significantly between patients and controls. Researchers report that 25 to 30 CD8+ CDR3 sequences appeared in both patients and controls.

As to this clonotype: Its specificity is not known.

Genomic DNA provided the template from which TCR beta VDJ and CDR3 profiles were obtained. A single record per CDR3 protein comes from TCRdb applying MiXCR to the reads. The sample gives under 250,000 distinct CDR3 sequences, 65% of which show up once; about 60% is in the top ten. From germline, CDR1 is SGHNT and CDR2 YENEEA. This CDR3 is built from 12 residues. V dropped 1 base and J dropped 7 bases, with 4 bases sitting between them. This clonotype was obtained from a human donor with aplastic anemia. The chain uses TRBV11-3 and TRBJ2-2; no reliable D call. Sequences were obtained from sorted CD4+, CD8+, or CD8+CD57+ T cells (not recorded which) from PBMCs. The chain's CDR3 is CASSLVYGELFF. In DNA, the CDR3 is TGTGCCAGCAGCTTAGTATACGGGGAGCTGTTTTTT.